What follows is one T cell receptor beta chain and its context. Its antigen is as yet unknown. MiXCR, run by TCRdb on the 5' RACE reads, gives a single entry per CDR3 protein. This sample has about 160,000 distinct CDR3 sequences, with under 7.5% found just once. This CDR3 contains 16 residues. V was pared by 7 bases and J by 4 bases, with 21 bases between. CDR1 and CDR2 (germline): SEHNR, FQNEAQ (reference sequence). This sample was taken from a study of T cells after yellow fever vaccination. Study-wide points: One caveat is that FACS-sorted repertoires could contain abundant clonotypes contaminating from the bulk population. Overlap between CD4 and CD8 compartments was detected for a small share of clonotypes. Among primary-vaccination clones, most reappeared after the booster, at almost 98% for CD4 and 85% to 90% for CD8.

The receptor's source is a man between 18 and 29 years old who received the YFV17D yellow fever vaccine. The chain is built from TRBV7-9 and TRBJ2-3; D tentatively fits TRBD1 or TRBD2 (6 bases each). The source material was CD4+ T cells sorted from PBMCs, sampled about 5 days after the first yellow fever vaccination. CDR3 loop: CASNPGDGGRADTQYF. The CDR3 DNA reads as TGTGCCAGCAACCCCGGGGACGGGGGCCGGGCAGATACGCAGTATTTT.